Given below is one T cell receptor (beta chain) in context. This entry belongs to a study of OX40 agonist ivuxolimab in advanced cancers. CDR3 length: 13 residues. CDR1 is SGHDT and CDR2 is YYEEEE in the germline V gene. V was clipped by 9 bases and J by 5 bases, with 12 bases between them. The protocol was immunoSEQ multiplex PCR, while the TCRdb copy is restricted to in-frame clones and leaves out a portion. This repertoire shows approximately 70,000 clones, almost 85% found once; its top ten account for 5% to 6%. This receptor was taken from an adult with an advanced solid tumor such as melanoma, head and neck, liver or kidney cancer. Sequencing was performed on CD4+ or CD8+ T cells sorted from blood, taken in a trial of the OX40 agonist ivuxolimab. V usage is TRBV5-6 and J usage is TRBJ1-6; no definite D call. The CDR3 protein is CATGRRNNSPLHF. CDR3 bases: TGTGCCACCGGCCGGAGAAATAATTCACCCCTCCACTTT. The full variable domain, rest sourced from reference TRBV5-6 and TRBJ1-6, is DAGVTQSPTHLIKTRGQQVTLRCSPKSGHDTVSWYQQALGQGPQFIFQYYEEEERQRGNFPDRFSGHQFPNYSSELNVNALLLGDSALYLCATGRRNNSPLHFGNGTRLTVT.